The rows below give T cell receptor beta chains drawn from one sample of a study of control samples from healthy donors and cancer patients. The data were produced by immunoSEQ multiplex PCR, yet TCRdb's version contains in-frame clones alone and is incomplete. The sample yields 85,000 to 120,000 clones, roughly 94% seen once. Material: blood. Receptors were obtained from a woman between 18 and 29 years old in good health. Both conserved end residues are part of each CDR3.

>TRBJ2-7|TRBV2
CASSDLSSYEQYF
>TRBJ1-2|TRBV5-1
CASSLGGQNYGYTF
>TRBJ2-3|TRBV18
CASSPDLVTDTQYF
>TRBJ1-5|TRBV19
CASRQGNQPQHF
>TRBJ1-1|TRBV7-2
CASSRTGWEAFF
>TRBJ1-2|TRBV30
CAWTVPYTF
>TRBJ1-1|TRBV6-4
CASSVEQGFTEAFF
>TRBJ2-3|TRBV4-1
CASSQSGVYTDTQYF
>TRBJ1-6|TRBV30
CAWSPKQGWASPLHF
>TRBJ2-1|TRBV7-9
CASSFNRDHEQFF
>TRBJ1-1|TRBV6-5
CASSYGQNTEAFF
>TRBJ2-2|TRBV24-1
CATSGTFGGNTGELFF
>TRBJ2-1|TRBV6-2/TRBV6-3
CASSYQGNNEQFF
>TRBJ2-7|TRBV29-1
CSVGLTYEQYF
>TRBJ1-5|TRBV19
CASRTGNGQPQHF
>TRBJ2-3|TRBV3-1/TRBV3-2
CASSQTQGAQYF
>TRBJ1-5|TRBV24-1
CATSDSAGNNQPQHF
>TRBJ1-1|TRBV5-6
CASSLEVDAGEAFF
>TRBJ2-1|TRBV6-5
CASSMKLAGVEQFF
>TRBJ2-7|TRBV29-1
CSVMGNEQYF
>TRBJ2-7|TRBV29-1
CSVSEGVGEQYF
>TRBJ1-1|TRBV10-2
CASSQGLTNTEAFF
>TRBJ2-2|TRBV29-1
CSVGWLAGVTGELFF
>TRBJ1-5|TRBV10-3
CAIRQHNQPQHF
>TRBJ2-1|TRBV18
CASSPLGGNEQFF
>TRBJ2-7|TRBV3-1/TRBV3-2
CASSQVWGGNYEQYF
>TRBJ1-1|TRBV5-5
CASSSQYSLLNTEAFF
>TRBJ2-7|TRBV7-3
CASSLSGSREQYF
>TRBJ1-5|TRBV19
CATGAYQPQHF
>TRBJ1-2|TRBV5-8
CASTLQAGGNYGYTF